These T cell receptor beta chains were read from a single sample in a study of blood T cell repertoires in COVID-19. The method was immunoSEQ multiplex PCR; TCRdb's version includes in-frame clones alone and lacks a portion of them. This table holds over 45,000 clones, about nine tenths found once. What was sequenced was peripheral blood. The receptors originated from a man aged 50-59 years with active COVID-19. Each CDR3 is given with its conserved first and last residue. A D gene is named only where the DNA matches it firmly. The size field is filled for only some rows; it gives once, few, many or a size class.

cdr3_aa: CASRRGDNEKLFF; cdr3_nt: TGTGCCAGCAGGCGGGGGGATAATGAAAAACTGTTTTTT; j_call: TRBJ1-4; v_call: TRBV6-5; cdr3_length: 13; d_call: -; clone_size: -
cdr3_aa: CASSVGGAMDTQYF; cdr3_nt: TGTGCCAGCAGTGTCGGCGGGGCAATGGATACGCAGTATTTT; j_call: TRBJ2-3; v_call: TRBV6-4; cdr3_length: 14; d_call: -; clone_size: -
cdr3_aa: CASSLGAKGDTQYF; cdr3_nt: TGTGCCAGCAGCTTGGGGGCCAAGGGGGATACGCAGTATTTT; j_call: TRBJ2-3; v_call: TRBV5-6; cdr3_length: 14; d_call: -; clone_size: -
cdr3_aa: CASSLGGQRGQPQHF; cdr3_nt: TGTGCCAGCAGCTTGGGCGGCCAACGGGGGCAGCCCCAGCATTTT; j_call: TRBJ1-5; v_call: TRBV5-4; cdr3_length: 15; d_call: -; clone_size: -
cdr3_aa: CASSEGTGGGNQPQHF; cdr3_nt: TGTGCCAGCAGTGAGGGGACAGGGGGAGGAAATCAGCCCCAGCATTTT; j_call: TRBJ1-5; v_call: TRBV2; cdr3_length: 16; d_call: TRBD1; clone_size: -
cdr3_aa: CASSLSIGQGKRDTQYF; cdr3_nt: TGTGCCAGCAGTTTATCGATCGGGCAGGGGAAACGAGATACGCAGTATTTT; j_call: TRBJ2-3; v_call: TRBV27; cdr3_length: 17; d_call: -; clone_size: -
cdr3_aa: CASSIVSGVYNEQFF; cdr3_nt: TGTGCCAGTAGTATCGTTAGCGGAGTCTACAATGAGCAGTTCTTC; j_call: TRBJ2-1; v_call: TRBV19; cdr3_length: 15; d_call: -; clone_size: -
cdr3_aa: CASSPSGLAGDEQYF; cdr3_nt: TGTGCCAGCAGTCCATCGGGACTAGCGGGGGACGAGCAGTACTTC; j_call: TRBJ2-7; v_call: TRBV2; cdr3_length: 15; d_call: TRBD2; clone_size: -
cdr3_aa: CAATVWETQYF; cdr3_nt: TGTGCCGCCACGGTTTGGGAGACCCAGTACTTC; j_call: TRBJ2-5; v_call: TRBV2; cdr3_length: 11; d_call: -; clone_size: -
cdr3_aa: CSISGGALNTEAFF; cdr3_nt: TGCAGCATCTCAGGGGGCGCCCTGAACACTGAAGCTTTCTTT; j_call: TRBJ1-1; v_call: TRBV29-1; cdr3_length: 14; d_call: TRBD1; clone_size: -
cdr3_aa: CSASPGFMNTEAFF; cdr3_nt: TGCAGTGCTAGTCCAGGGTTTATGAACACTGAAGCTTTCTTT; j_call: TRBJ1-1; v_call: TRBV20-1; cdr3_length: 14; d_call: -; clone_size: once
cdr3_aa: CSVDLQYYGYTF; cdr3_nt: TGCAGCGTTGATCTCCAGTACTATGGCTACACCTTC; j_call: TRBJ1-2; v_call: TRBV29-1; cdr3_length: 12; d_call: -; clone_size: -
cdr3_aa: CASSFRGGEAFF; cdr3_nt: TGTGCCAGCAGTTTTCGGGGTGGTGAAGCTTTCTTT; j_call: TRBJ1-1; v_call: TRBV28; cdr3_length: 12; d_call: -; clone_size: -
cdr3_aa: CASSPQASGGDYGYTF; cdr3_nt: TGTGCCAGCTCACCACAGGCGTCAGGGGGCGACTATGGCTACACCTTC; j_call: TRBJ1-2; v_call: TRBV18; cdr3_length: 16; d_call: TRBD1; clone_size: few
cdr3_aa: CASSPQVALFIF; cdr3_nt: TGTGCCAGCAGCCCACAAGTGGCACTATTCATCTTC; j_call: TRBJ1-2; v_call: TRBV7-9; cdr3_length: 12; d_call: -; clone_size: few
cdr3_aa: CASSLGLAGPAGTDTQYF; cdr3_nt: TGTGCCAGCAGCCTGGGACTAGCGGGGCCCGCGGGCACAGATACGCAGTATTTT; j_call: TRBJ2-3; v_call: TRBV7-2; cdr3_length: 18; d_call: TRBD2; clone_size: -
cdr3_aa: CATSPSGTSYEQYF; cdr3_nt: TGTGCCACCAGCCCCAGCGGTACCTCCTACGAGCAGTACTTC; j_call: TRBJ2-7; v_call: TRBV15; cdr3_length: 14; d_call: -; clone_size: -
cdr3_aa: CASSERSYGYTF; cdr3_nt: TGTGCCAGCAGTGAACGCAGCTATGGCTACACCTTC; j_call: TRBJ1-2; v_call: TRBV2; cdr3_length: 12; d_call: -; clone_size: few
cdr3_aa: CASSQDLVRTGINYGYTF; cdr3_nt: TGCGCCAGCAGCCAAGATTTGGTAAGGACAGGAATAAACTATGGCTACACCTTC; j_call: TRBJ1-2; v_call: TRBV4-3; cdr3_length: 18; d_call: TRBD1; clone_size: -
cdr3_aa: CSVSGRIGSSYNEQFF; cdr3_nt: TGCAGCGTTAGCGGGAGAATAGGGAGCTCCTACAATGAGCAGTTCTTC; j_call: TRBJ2-1; v_call: TRBV29-1; cdr3_length: 16; d_call: TRBD2; clone_size: -
cdr3_aa: CASRAGQGNAYGYTF; cdr3_nt: TGTGCCAGCAGGGCCGGACAGGGGAACGCCTATGGCTACACCTTC; j_call: TRBJ1-2; v_call: TRBV6-5; cdr3_length: 15; d_call: TRBD1; clone_size: -
cdr3_aa: CASSQNPRTDTGELFF; cdr3_nt: TGTGCCAGCAGCCAAAATCCCCGGACAGACACCGGGGAGCTGTTTTTT; j_call: TRBJ2-2; v_call: TRBV4-2; cdr3_length: 16; d_call: -; clone_size: -
cdr3_aa: CASILAKNIQYF; cdr3_nt: TGCGCCAGCATACTAGCCAAAAACATTCAGTACTTC; j_call: TRBJ2-4; v_call: TRBV10-1; cdr3_length: 12; d_call: -; clone_size: -
cdr3_aa: CASARQVSSYEQYF; cdr3_nt: TGTGCCAGTGCTCGACAGGTCAGCTCCTACGAGCAGTACTTC; j_call: TRBJ2-7; v_call: TRBV19; cdr3_length: 14; d_call: -; clone_size: -
cdr3_aa: CASSLPGRSADTQYF; cdr3_nt: TGCGCCAGCAGCTTGCCCGGGAGGTCGGCAGATACGCAGTATTTT; j_call: TRBJ2-3; v_call: TRBV5-1; cdr3_length: 15; d_call: TRBD2; clone_size: once
cdr3_aa: CASSLERTGEQYF; cdr3_nt: TGCGCCAGCAGCTTGGAGAGGACAGGGGAGCAGTACTTC; j_call: TRBJ2-7; v_call: TRBV5-1; cdr3_length: 13; d_call: TRBD1; clone_size: -
cdr3_aa: CASSSGTDNEAFF; cdr3_nt: TGCGCCAGCAGCTCAGGGACAGACAATGAAGCTTTCTTT; j_call: TRBJ1-1; v_call: TRBV5-1; cdr3_length: 13; d_call: TRBD1; clone_size: -
cdr3_aa: CASSTDLTQHF; cdr3_nt: TGTGCCAGCAGCACAGATTTGACCCAGCATTTT; j_call: TRBJ1-5; v_call: TRBV7-8; cdr3_length: 11; d_call: -; clone_size: -
cdr3_aa: CASGTGTAARETQYF; cdr3_nt: TGTGCTAGTGGCACCGGGACAGCGGCGCGGGAGACCCAGTACTTC; j_call: TRBJ2-5; v_call: TRBV12-5; cdr3_length: 15; d_call: TRBD1; clone_size: -
cdr3_aa: CASSIRGGGYGYTF; cdr3_nt: TGTGCCAGTAGTATAAGGGGAGGAGGCTATGGCTACACCTTC; j_call: TRBJ1-2; v_call: TRBV19; cdr3_length: 14; d_call: -; clone_size: -
cdr3_aa: CASSEFSGEQFF; cdr3_nt: TGTGCCAGCAGTGAATTCAGTGGTGAGCAGTTCTTC; j_call: TRBJ2-1; v_call: TRBV25-1; cdr3_length: 12; d_call: -; clone_size: few
cdr3_aa: CASSSAGNRNEQYF; cdr3_nt: TGTGCCAGCAGCTCCGCAGGGAATCGGAACGAGCAGTACTTC; j_call: TRBJ2-7; v_call: TRBV7-2; cdr3_length: 14; d_call: -; clone_size: -
cdr3_aa: CASSAGGQGRYEQYF; cdr3_nt: TGTGCCAGCAGCGCCGGGGGACAGGGGCGCTACGAGCAGTACTTC; j_call: TRBJ2-7; v_call: TRBV13; cdr3_length: 15; d_call: TRBD1; clone_size: -
cdr3_aa: CASDLGKPGQPQHF; cdr3_nt: TGTGCCAGCGACCTGGGAAAACCAGGGCAGCCCCAGCATTTT; j_call: TRBJ1-5; v_call: TRBV2; cdr3_length: 14; d_call: -; clone_size: -
cdr3_aa: CASSILAGGYGYTF; cdr3_nt: TGTGCCAGTAGTATTCTGGCAGGGGGCTATGGCTACACCTTC; j_call: TRBJ1-2; v_call: TRBV19; cdr3_length: 14; d_call: TRBD1; clone_size: -
cdr3_aa: CASSDGDTEAFF; cdr3_nt: TGTGCCAGCAGTGATGGAGACACTGAAGCTTTCTTT; j_call: TRBJ1-1; v_call: TRBV6-1; cdr3_length: 12; d_call: -; clone_size: -
cdr3_aa: CASSESRDTGELFF; cdr3_nt: TGTGCCAGCAGTGAATCCAGGGACACCGGGGAGCTGTTTTTT; j_call: TRBJ2-2; v_call: TRBV25-1; cdr3_length: 14; d_call: -; clone_size: few
cdr3_aa: CASSPQGGTEAFF; cdr3_nt: TGTGCCAGCAGCCCCCAGGGGGGTACTGAAGCTTTCTTT; j_call: TRBJ1-1; v_call: TRBV6-2/TRBV6-3; cdr3_length: 13; d_call: TRBD1; clone_size: -
cdr3_aa: CASSLWAGATGANVLTF; cdr3_nt: TGTGCCAGCAGCTTATGGGCGGGGGCGACGGGGGCCAACGTCCTGACTTTC; j_call: TRBJ2-6; v_call: TRBV5-6; cdr3_length: 17; d_call: -; clone_size: once
cdr3_aa: CASSLFPGQETQYF; cdr3_nt: TGTGCCAGCAGTTTATTTCCGGGCCAAGAGACCCAGTACTTC; j_call: TRBJ2-5; v_call: TRBV27; cdr3_length: 14; d_call: -; clone_size: -
cdr3_aa: CASRARGQSSYEQYF; cdr3_nt: TGTGCCAGCCGGGCGAGGGGACAGAGCTCCTACGAGCAGTACTTC; j_call: TRBJ2-7; v_call: TRBV27; cdr3_length: 15; d_call: TRBD1; clone_size: once
cdr3_aa: CASSRVGGTNEKLFF; cdr3_nt: TGCGCCAGCAGCCGGGTCGGGGGAACTAATGAAAAACTGTTTTTT; j_call: TRBJ1-4; v_call: TRBV5-1; cdr3_length: 15; d_call: -; clone_size: -
cdr3_aa: CASSLFVAGEYYGYTF; cdr3_nt: TGTGCCAGCAGCTTATTTGTGGCAGGGGAATACTATGGCTACACCTTC; j_call: TRBJ1-2; v_call: TRBV7-2; cdr3_length: 16; d_call: -; clone_size: -
cdr3_aa: CASSYSPGVNTEAFF; cdr3_nt: TGTGCCAGCAGTTACTCACCCGGGGTGAACACTGAAGCTTTCTTT; j_call: TRBJ1-1; v_call: TRBV6-6; cdr3_length: 15; d_call: -; clone_size: -
cdr3_aa: CASSFSISYEQYF; cdr3_nt: TGTGCCAGCAGCTTTAGCATCTCCTACGAGCAGTACTTC; j_call: TRBJ2-7; v_call: TRBV7-9; cdr3_length: 13; d_call: -; clone_size: -
cdr3_aa: CASSLAVGQGGANVLTF; cdr3_nt: TGTGCCAGCAGCTTGGCCGTGGGACAAGGCGGGGCCAACGTCCTGACTTTC; j_call: TRBJ2-6; v_call: TRBV5-5; cdr3_length: 17; d_call: -; clone_size: -
cdr3_aa: CASSPRGTGGSNYGYTF; cdr3_nt: TGTGCCAGCAGTCCCCGGGGGACAGGGGGTTCTAACTATGGCTACACCTTC; j_call: TRBJ1-2; v_call: TRBV27; cdr3_length: 17; d_call: TRBD1; clone_size: -
cdr3_aa: CASSLGGGTAYGYTF; cdr3_nt: TGTGCCAGCAGCTTAGGCGGTGGGACAGCCTATGGCTACACCTTC; j_call: TRBJ1-2; v_call: TRBV7-2; cdr3_length: 15; d_call: TRBD1; clone_size: few
cdr3_aa: CASSPKARGWGEQYF; cdr3_nt: TGTGCCAGCAGCCCCAAGGCCAGGGGGTGGGGCGAGCAGTACTTC; j_call: TRBJ2-7; v_call: TRBV7-2; cdr3_length: 15; d_call: TRBD1; clone_size: -
cdr3_aa: CASSHRTSGMSDTQYF; cdr3_nt: TGTGCCAGCAGCCACCGGACTAGCGGGATGTCAGATACGCAGTATTTT; j_call: TRBJ2-3; v_call: TRBV7-9; cdr3_length: 16; d_call: TRBD2; clone_size: -